Each of the 7 T cell receptor beta chains below was sequenced from the same sample in a study of blood T cell repertoires in COVID-19. TCRdb keeps only in-frame clones here, not all; method: immunoSEQ multiplex PCR. The table includes under 150,000 clones, over 75% detected once. The specimen sequenced was peripheral blood. The receptors originated from a man aged 45-65 years with acute or convalescent COVID-19.

J is TRBJ1-5 and V is TRBV7-9; D not resolved. Germline-derived CDR1 and CDR2 are SEHNR and FQNEAQ (reference sequence). This CDR3 comprises 15 residues. Trimming removed 1 base at V and 5 bases at J, with 12 bases between. The CDR3: CASSLDSPADQPQHF. The CDR3 coding sequence is TGTGCCAGCAGCTTAGACAGCCCGGCAGATCAGCCCCAGCATTTT.

V gene TRBV6-6 combines with J gene TRBJ2-7; 9 positions agree with TRBD2. The CDR3 is 15 residues long. J lost 0 bases, V lost 5 bases, and 5 bases had no gene match. Germline lookup yields CDR1 MNHNY and CDR2 SVGAGI (reference sequence). CDR3 coding DNA: TGTGCCAGCAGTCCAACTAGCGGGTACTCCTACGAGCAGTACTTC. As protein: CASSPTSGYSYEQYF.

The chain has TRBV5-1 and TRBJ2-7; 12 nucleotides align to TRBD2. This CDR3 is 17 amino acids long. V was pared by 0 bases and J by 2 bases, with 6 bases of the junction left unmatched. Per the germline V gene, CDR1 is SGHRS and CDR2 is YFSETQ. CDR3 nucleotides: TGCGCCAGCAGCTTGGTGACTAGCGGGAGTGGCACCTACGAGCAGTACTTC. Amino acids: CASSLVTSGSGTYEQYF. The whole variable domain, filled in from reference TRBV5-1 and TRBJ2-7, reads KAGVTQTPRYLIKTRGQQVTLSCSPISGHRSVSWYQQTPGQGLQFLFEYFSETQRNKGNFPGRFSGRQFSNSRSEMNVSTLELGDSALYLCASSLVTSGSGTYEQYFGPGTRLTVT.

This clone was counted between two and nine times. The V gene is TRBV24-1, the J gene TRBJ1-2; D is unclear. Deletions cut 2 bases from V and 8 bases from J, with 26 bases between. Looked up from germline, CDR1 is KGHDR and CDR2 is SFDVKD. This CDR3 region has 18 residues. CDR3 protein: CATSDSLGLKTPSLGYTF. CDR3 sequence (DNA): TGTGCCACCAGTGATTCCCTGGGCCTAAAGACCCCTTCTTTAGGCTACACCTTC.

This clone is a singleton in its sample. The rearrangement joins TRBV5-4 to TRBJ1-1; TRBD1 matches at 8 bases. CDR3 length: 14 amino acids. Germline-derived CDR1 and CDR2 are SGHNT and YYREEE (reference sequence). Losses at the gene ends were 4 bases for V and 5 bases for J; bases not matched to a gene: 7. CDR3 coding DNA: TGTGCCAGCAGCACCAGGACAGGGAGAACTGAAGCTTTCTTT. It yields the protein CASSTRTGRTEAFF.

This chain links TRBV11-3 with TRBJ2-1, with D perhaps TRBD2 (5 bases). CDR3 length: 16 amino acids. Germline V gene lookup returns CDR1 SGHNT and CDR2 YENEEA. Between the trimmed V and J ends, which lost 3 bases and 8 bases, there was a span of 20 bases. For the CDR3, the DNA is TGTGCCAGCAGCTTGCCTAATCGCGCCCGGGGATATGAGCAGTTCTTC. Its protein is CASSLPNRARGYEQFF.

V is TRBV7-2 and J is TRBJ2-1; 13 positions match TRBD2. The CDR3 runs 14 residues. Looked up from germline, CDR1 is SGHTA and CDR2 is FQGNSA. V lost 4 bases to trimming and J lost 15 bases; unmatched junction nucleotides: 9. CDR3 nucleotide sequence: TGTGCCAGCAGCTCGACCCGGACTAGCGGGAGTGGGTTCTTC. Its translation: CASSSTRTSGSGFF.